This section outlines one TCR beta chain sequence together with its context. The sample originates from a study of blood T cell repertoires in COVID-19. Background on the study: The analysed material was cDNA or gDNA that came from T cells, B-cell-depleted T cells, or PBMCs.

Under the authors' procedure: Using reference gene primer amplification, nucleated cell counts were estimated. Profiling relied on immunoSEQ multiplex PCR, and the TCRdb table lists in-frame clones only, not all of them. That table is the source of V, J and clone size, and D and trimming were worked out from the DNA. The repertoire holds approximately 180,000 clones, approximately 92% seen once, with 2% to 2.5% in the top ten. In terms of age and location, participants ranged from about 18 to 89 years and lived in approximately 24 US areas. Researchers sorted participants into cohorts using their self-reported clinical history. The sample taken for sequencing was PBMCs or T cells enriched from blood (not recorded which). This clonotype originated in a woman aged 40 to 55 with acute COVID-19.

The CDR3, as DNA: TGTGCCAGTAGCGGCGGCACAGGGAGTGAAAAACTGTTTTTT. It yields the protein CASSGGTGSEKLFF. V is TRBV19 and J is TRBJ1-4, with D possibly TRBD1 on 6 matching bases. The CDR3 covers 14 residues. The germline V gene has CDR1 LNHDA and CDR2 SQIVND (reference sequence). V was shortened by 6 bases and J by 7 bases, with 15 bases between the two germline ends.